These 7 T cell receptor beta chains share one sample of origin, sequenced in a study of blood T cell repertoires in COVID-19. The repertoire was sequenced with immunoSEQ multiplex PCR; TCRdb's copy has only in-frame clones and lacks some. Among over 200,000 clones listed, 85% to 90% were seen once. Sequencing was done on a sample of peripheral blood. The receptors derive from a man over 45 with COVID-19, enrolled during active disease.

V usage is TRBV5-4 and J usage is TRBJ1-1; no definite D call. The CDR3 loop spans 13 amino acids. Trimming took 0 bases from V and 0 from J, leaving 3 bases between them. The V gene's germline CDR1 is SGHNT and CDR2 YYREEE (reference sequence). CDR3 nucleotides: TGTGCCAGCAGCTTGGGTATGAACACTGAAGCTTTCTTT. It yields the protein CASSLGMNTEAFF.

The rearrangement uses TRBV7-9 and TRBJ1-4, with 10 bases matching TRBD1. CDR3 size: 13 residues. Trimming at V came to 10 bases and at J to 8 bases, leaving 7 bases not matched to a gene. Per the germline V gene, CDR1 is SEHNR and CDR2 is FQNEAQ (reference sequence). The CDR3 DNA reads TGTGCCACAGGAGACAGGGGGCGAGAAAAACTGTTTTTT. It specifies CATGDRGREKLFF.

This clone was seen just once. The chain couples TRBV6-2 or TRBV6-3 to TRBJ2-7; D might be TRBD2 (6 bases). The V gene lost 3 bases and the J gene lost 7 bases, with 13 bases spanning the gap. CDR3 length equals 13 residues. The V gene's germline CDR1 is MNHEY and CDR2 SVGEGT. CDR3 sequence (DNA): TGTGCCAGCAGTTATTACACGGAGGGTGAGCAGTACTTC. The encoded protein is CASSYYTEGEQYF.

This clone was seen more than once but under ten times. The DNA for the CDR3 is TGTGCCAGCAGTTACGGAGCGGGGGGGCAAGAGACCCAGTACTTC. It yields the protein CASSYGAGGQETQYF. V gene TRBV6-2 or TRBV6-3 combines with J gene TRBJ2-5, with TRBD2 matching over 10 bases. Germline CDR1 is MNHEY and CDR2 is SVGEGT. The CDR3 totals 15 residues. V shed 2 bases, J shed 2 bases, and the junction held 2 bases outside the gene matches.

J is TRBJ1-2 and V is TRBV6-5; 8 nucleotides line up with TRBD1. The germline CDR1 and CDR2 sequences are MNHEY and SVGAGI. V was clipped by 6 bases and J by 4 bases; unmatched bases: 4. There are 13 residues in the CDR3. In nucleotides, the CDR3 is TGTGCCAGCAGGGACAGGGTAGCCTATGGCTACACCTTC. Translation gives CASRDRVAYGYTF.

Only one count was recorded for this clone. V and J are TRBV5-1 and TRBJ2-7, with 8 bases matching TRBD1. This CDR3 spans 14 amino acids. The ends lost 1 base at V and 2 bases at J; junction bases unmatched: 2. Germline V lookup: CDR1 SGHRS, CDR2 YFSETQ. The CDR3 nucleotides are TGCGCCAGCAGCTTGACGACAGGGGCCTACGAGCAGTACTTC. This encodes CASSLTTGAYEQYF.

The V and J genes are TRBV18 and TRBJ2-1, with D maybe TRBD2 (7 bases). The CDR3 runs 16 residues. CDR1 KGHSH and CDR2 LQKENI come from the germline V gene. Trimming stripped 3 bases from V and 5 bases from J, with 17 bases between. The CDR3, as DNA: TGTGCCAGCTCACCCTTACTTGGGAGGGACAACAATGAGCAGTTCTTC. It is translated as CASSPLLGRDNNEQFF.